This is a list of T cell receptor beta chains from one sample in a study of early T cells in non-severe SARS-CoV-2 infection. A single record per CDR3 protein comes from TCRdb applying MiXCR to the 5' RACE reads. The sample contains about 60,000 distinct CDR3 sequences, roughly 10% of which appear only once. The sample consisted of whole blood. These receptors came from an adult who was a healthcare worker with PCR-confirmed SARS-CoV-2 infection or an uninfected control (not recorded which). The CDR3 runs from the conserved cysteine through the conserved F or W. The D gene is left open where the match is weak. The size field is filled for only some rows; it gives once, few, many or a size class.

>-|many|TRBV4-2|TRBJ1-5
CASSQEGAGNSNQPQHF
TGTGCCAGCAGCCAAGAGGGGGCAGGAAATAGCAATCAGCCCCAGCATTTT
>TRBD2|-|TRBV5-6|TRBJ2-3
CASSLRGGIGDTQYF
TGTGCCAGCAGCTTGCGGGGGGGAATCGGAGATACGCAGTATTTT
>TRBD2|few|TRBV20-1|TRBJ2-1
CSARDRGGRAAYNEQFF
TGCAGTGCTAGAGATCGGGGCGGGAGGGCCGCCTACAATGAGCAGTTCTTC
>-|few|TRBV12-3/TRBV12-4|TRBJ2-3
CASSFRRKRDTQYF
TGTGCCAGCAGTTTTAGAAGGAAACGAGATACGCAGTATTTT
>-|few|TRBV2|TRBJ2-7
CASSDETVSYEQYF
TGTGCCAGCAGTGACGAGACTGTCTCCTACGAGCAGTACTTC
>-|few|TRBV28|TRBJ2-1
CASRPQGNYNEQFF
TGTGCCAGCAGGCCCCAGGGTAACTACAATGAGCAGTTCTTC
>TRBD1|few|TRBV28|TRBJ1-5
CASSFRTGLYQPQHF
TGTGCCAGCAGTTTTAGGACAGGGCTGTATCAGCCCCAGCATTTT
>-|many|TRBV5-1|TRBJ1-3
CASTEGSSGNTIYF
TGCGCCAGCACCGAAGGAAGCTCTGGAAACACCATATATTTT
>TRBD2|few|TRBV7-3|TRBJ2-3
CASSPRGLGRSSTDTQYF
TGTGCCAGCAGCCCACGGGGACTAGGCCGTTCGAGCACAGATACGCAGTATTTT
>-|-|TRBV5-4|TRBJ2-7
CASSYKYEQYF
TGTGCCAGCAGCTACAAGTACGAGCAGTACTTC
>-|many|TRBV7-6|TRBJ2-1
CASSLGSGRLNEQFF
TGTGCCAGCAGCTTAGGGTCAGGACGTCTCAATGAGCAGTTCTTC
>-|many|TRBV12-3/TRBV12-4|TRBJ2-1
CASSWGVVPSYNEQFF
TGTGCCAGCAGTTGGGGGGTAGTCCCCTCCTACAATGAGCAGTTCTTC
>TRBD1|few|TRBV11-2|TRBJ1-1
CASSSQGGTEAFF
TGTGCCAGCAGCTCCCAGGGGGGCACTGAAGCTTTCTTT
>TRBD2|-|TRBV12-3/TRBV12-4|TRBJ2-1
CASSSTSGRVDEQFF
TGTGCCAGCAGTTCGACTAGCGGGAGAGTTGATGAGCAGTTCTTC
>-|many|TRBV6-6|TRBJ1-5
CASRPMAQPQHF
TGTGCCAGCAGGCCAATGGCGCAGCCCCAGCATTTT
>-|few|TRBV9|TRBJ2-7
CASSVDPRGSYEQYF
TGTGCCAGCAGCGTAGACCCCCGGGGTTCCTACGAGCAGTACTTC
>-|few|TRBV7-2|TRBJ2-2
CASSLAGGGTGELFF
TGTGCCAGCAGCTTAGCGGGAGGGGGCACCGGGGAGCTGTTTTTT
>-|many|TRBV7-2|TRBJ2-5
CASSWDQQETQYF
TGTGCCAGCAGCTGGGACCAACAAGAGACCCAGTACTTC
>-|many|TRBV10-3|TRBJ2-5
CAISEGQPSQETQYF
TGTGCCATCAGTGAAGGACAGCCATCTCAAGAGACCCAGTACTTC
>-|many|TRBV6-6|TRBJ2-2
CASSSPESGTGELFF
TGTGCCAGCAGTTCCCCTGAGTCGGGCACCGGGGAGCTGTTTTTT
>-|-|TRBV18|TRBJ2-1
CASSPTAQDSNDEQFF
TGTGCCAGCTCACCCACCGCCCAGGACTCAAATGATGAGCAGTTCTTC
>TRBD1|many|TRBV5-1|TRBJ2-3
CASFRDSHTDTQYF
TGCGCCAGCTTCCGGGACAGTCACACAGATACGCAGTATTTT
>TRBD2|many|TRBV7-2|TRBJ2-3
CASSFTSGGETDTQYF
TGTGCCAGCAGCTTCACTAGCGGGGGGGAAACAGATACGCAGTATTTT
>-|few|TRBV20-1|TRBJ2-7
CSARDARRIYEQYF
TGCAGTGCTAGAGATGCCCGAAGGATTTACGAGCAGTACTTC
>-|few|TRBV7-3|TRBJ1-6
CASSLMRGNSPLHF
TGTGCCAGCAGCTTAATGCGGGGGAACTCACCCCTCCATTTT
>-|many|TRBV24-1|TRBJ2-1
CATSDQQGHGENEQFF
TGTGCCACCAGTGATCAACAGGGCCACGGCGAGAATGAGCAGTTCTTC
>-|few|TRBV5-1|TRBJ2-2
CASSPDKATNTGELFF
TGCGCCAGCAGCCCGGACAAGGCTACGAACACCGGGGAGCTGTTTTTT